The 23 T cell receptor beta chains below all came from one sample that was sequenced in a study of vaccination and CD4 T cells after COVID-19. The antigens of these receptors remain unknown. Researchers used the Oncomine TCR Beta short-read assay to sequence DNA from cultured CD4+ T cells. TCRdb analysed the PCR reads with MiXCR anew, one entry per CDR3 protein. The data show around 2,600 distinct CDR3 sequences, approximately 80% seen once. Treatment indicated: approximately 9-day PBMC culture with coronavirus spike peptide pools or control peptides (ViraFEST assay). Sequencing was carried out using CD4+ T cells from blood, cultured in vitro. The receptors were gathered from a human donor who had recovered from COVID-19.

This clonotype was seen a few times. The genes are TRBV18 and TRBJ2-2, with D tentatively TRBD2 (6 bases). The CDR3 totals 16 residues. Germline values: CDR1 KGHSH, CDR2 LQKENI. The V end was cut by 0 bases, the J end by 6 bases, with 14 bases between. CDR3: CASSPPHRREAGELFF. CDR3 DNA sequence: TGTGCCAGCTCACCACCCCACCGCAGGGAGGCCGGGGAGCTGTTTTTT.

The rearrangement uses TRBV23-1 and TRBJ2-7; D gene uncertain. TRBV23-1 is an ORF; its function is uncertain. CDR3 length equals 11 residues. The V end lost 0 bases, the J end lost 11 bases, and 8 bases lay between the germline ends. The CDR3 DNA follows: TGCGCCAGCAGTCAATCGAATGCGGAGTACTTC. It specifies CASSQSNAEYF.

V is TRBV19 and J is TRBJ1-2, with 9 bases aligning to TRBD1. This CDR3 is 16 amino acids long. CDR1 and CDR2 (germline): LNHDA, SQIVND (reference sequence). Losses at the gene ends were 8 bases for V and 6 bases for J; bases not matched to a gene: 16. CDR3 in DNA: TGTGCCAGTCAAACGGTTACCGGACAGGGGATACATGGCTACACCTTC. It codes for CASQTVTGQGIHGYTF.

This chain links TRBV20-1 with TRBJ1-5, with D maybe TRBD1 (5 bases). Germline V gene data show CDR1 as DFQATT and CDR2 as SNEGSKA (reference sequence). This CDR3 contains 12 residues. The V end was cut by 3 bases, the J end by 5 bases, with 8 bases between. This CDR3 reads CSASGGDQPQHF. CDR3 coding DNA: TGCAGTGCTAGCGGGGGGGATCAGCCCCAGCATTTT.

This chain joins TRBV4-1 and TRBJ2-4; TRBD2 matches at 10 bases. With 7 bases clipped from V and 5 bases from J, the junction kept 17 bases outside the gene matches. Germline V gene sequence: CDR1 MGHRA, CDR2 YSYEKL. The length of the CDR3 is 18 residues. DNA of the CDR3: TGCGCCAGCACTACACCCCAAGCGGGGGGGTGGGTTCAAAACATTCAGTACTTC. Translating gives CASTTPQAGGWVQNIQYF.

The chain joins TRBV5-1 to TRBJ1-5, with TRBD1 as a possible D gene (5 bases). V was shortened by 3 bases and J by 3 bases, with 13 bases between the two germline ends. From germline, CDR1 is SGHRS and CDR2 YFSETQ. The CDR3 is made up of 15 amino acids. The DNA of the CDR3 is TGCGCCAGCAGCTGGGGACCTGGCTACAATCAGCCCCAGCATTTT. Protein: CASSWGPGYNQPQHF.

This clonotype came up once. The chain combines TRBV2 with TRBJ1-1, with D perhaps TRBD1 (6 bases). The germline V and J ends were trimmed by 4 bases and 5 bases, with 14 bases remaining between them. CDR1 and CDR2 from the germline V gene are SNHLY and FYNNEI. The CDR3 runs to 14 residues. In DNA form, the CDR3 reads TGTGCCAGCAGTGGTTCAGGGGTCGGTACTGAAGCTTTCTTT. This encodes CASSGSGVGTEAFF.

The chain is built from TRBV7-8 and TRBJ2-5, with 7 bases that match TRBD1. The germline gives CDR1 SGHVS, CDR2 FQNEAQ. This CDR3 spans 16 amino acids. V shed 1 base, J shed 3 bases, and the junction held 8 bases outside the gene matches. CDR3 in amino acids: CASSLVGQSLKETQYF. The CDR3 DNA sequence: TGTGCCAGCAGCTTAGTGGGACAGAGCTTGAAAGAGACCCAGTACTTC. The complete variable domain, with remaining parts taken from reference TRBV7-8 and TRBJ2-5, reads GAGVSQSPRYKVAKRGQDVALRCDPISGHVSLFWYQQALGQGPEFLTYFQNEAQLDKSGLPSDRFFAERPEGSVSTLKIQRTQQEDSAVYLCASSLVGQSLKETQYFGPGTRLLVL.

The chain has TRBV12-3 or TRBV12-4 and TRBJ1-2, with 8 bases identical to TRBD1. J gave up 4 bases and V 6 bases, and 4 bases lay outside the gene matches. The CDR3 extends over 13 amino acids. CDR3 coding DNA: TGTGCCAGCAGCTTGGGACAGGCCTATGGCTACACCTTC. Residues: CASSLGQAYGYTF.

This chain uses TRBV24-1 with TRBJ1-5; D unresolved. The CDR3 is 13 residues long. V was pared by 4 bases and J by 9 bases, with 12 bases between. Germline CDR1 and CDR2: KGHDR and SFDVKD. The CDR3 sequence: CATSETLTGPQHF. The CDR3 DNA reads as TGTGCCACCAGTGAGACTTTAACGGGGCCCCAGCATTTT.

This clonotype was picked up a small number of times. The V gene is TRBV7-2, the J gene TRBJ2-5; the D call may be TRBD1 or TRBD2 (5 bases each). This CDR3 has 14 amino acids. Germline loops: CDR1 SGHTA, CDR2 FQGNSA. The V end was cut by 1 base, the J end by 3 bases, with 9 bases between. The CDR3 sequence is CASSLVGAKETQYF. The DNA of the CDR3 is TGTGCCAGCAGCTTAGTCGGGGCGAAAGAGACCCAGTACTTC.

The chain joins TRBV7-9 to TRBJ2-7; D might be TRBD1 (6 bases). The length of the CDR3 is 18 residues. V lost 2 bases to trimming and J lost 4 bases, with 24 bases between them. Germline CDR1 and CDR2: SEHNR and FQNEAQ (reference sequence). The chain's CDR3 is CASSLHGGRQGPGYEQYF. Here the CDR3 DNA reads TGTGCCAGCAGCTTACATGGGGGTCGGCAGGGGCCAGGGTACGAGCAGTACTTC.

V is TRBV6-1 and J is TRBJ1-1; D is uncertain. With 5 bases removed from V and 4 bases from J, the gap between germline ends came to 17 bases. The germline CDR1 and CDR2 sequences are MNHNS and SASEGT. The CDR3 is 15 amino acids. The CDR3 DNA reads TGTGCCAGCAGTAGGTCGGACCTCCGGGGCACTGAAGCTTTCTTT. The encoded protein is CASSRSDLRGTEAFF.

V gene TRBV2 combines with J gene TRBJ2-7; no clear D gene. CDR1 is SNHLY and CDR2 is FYNNEI in the germline V gene. The CDR3 contains 12 residues. Trimming took 7 bases from V and 0 from J, leaving 7 bases between them. In DNA form, the CDR3 reads TGTGCCAGCACCCTTGGCTCCTACGAGCAGTACTTC. It is translated as CASTLGSYEQYF.

The chain employs TRBV7-3 and TRBJ2-7; D is perhaps TRBD2 (6 bases). The CDR3 runs to 11 residues. Germline V gives CDR1 SGHTA, CDR2 FQGTGA. Trimming shortened V by 5 bases and J by 5 bases, and 7 bases separated the two germline ends. The CDR3 DNA is TGTGCCAGCAGCGCGGGGAACGAGCAGTACTTC. This encodes CASSAGNEQYF.

This chain uses TRBV15 with TRBJ1-2, with D possibly matching TRBD1 (5 bases). V lost 7 bases, J lost 3 bases, and 15 bases lay in between. In germline, CDR1 is LNHNV, CDR2 YYDKDF (reference sequence). The CDR3 consists of 14 residues. As DNA, the CDR3 is TGTGCCACCACGCTCGCAGGGCCCCACTATGGCTACACCTTC. The encoded protein is CATTLAGPHYGYTF. The full variable domain, with the rest looked up from reference TRBV15 and TRBJ1-2, is DAMVIQNPRYQVTQFGKPVTLSCSQTLNHNVMYWYQQKSSQAPKLLFHYYDKDFNNEADTPDNFQSRRPNTSFCFLDIRSPGLGDTAMYLCATTLAGPHYGYTFGSGTRLTVV.

The gene calls are TRBV10-3 and TRBJ2-7; 7 nucleotides align to TRBD1. Germline-derived CDR1 and CDR2 are ENHRY and SYGVKD. This CDR3 comprises 15 residues. Trimming removed 4 bases from V and 3 bases from J; junction bases left unmatched: 9. Here the CDR3 DNA reads TGTGCCATCAGTGCATACAGGGGATCGGTCTACGAGCAGTACTTC. It codes for CAISAYRGSVYEQYF.

The CDR3 here is CASSYSGVRNSPLHF. CDR3 DNA sequence: TGTGCCAGCAGTTACTCGGGAGTGAGGAATTCACCCCTCCACTTT. This chain links TRBV6-5 with TRBJ1-6; no definite D call. Looked up from germline, CDR1 is MNHEY and CDR2 is SVGAGI. CDR3 size: 15 residues. Trimming stripped 0 bases from V and 7 bases from J, with 10 bases between.

The chain employs TRBV27 and TRBJ1-2, with D possibly matching TRBD1 (6 bases). V dropped 7 bases and J dropped 6 bases, with 15 bases sitting between them. Germline V CDR1 and CDR2: MNHEY, SMNVEV (reference sequence). The CDR3 consists of 13 residues. The chain's CDR3 is CASTARGANGYTF. The CDR3 bases are TGTGCCAGCACCGCTCGGGGGGCGAATGGCTACACCTTC.

This chain uses TRBV24-1 with TRBJ1-5; D perhaps matches TRBD1 (5 bases). V was trimmed by 5 bases and J by 2 bases, leaving 12 bases between them. Germline lookup yields CDR1 KGHDR and CDR2 SFDVKD. The CDR3 runs to 15 residues. CDR3 loop: CATSARGDGNQPQHF. CDR3 bases: TGTGCCACCAGTGCTCGAGGGGATGGCAATCAGCCCCAGCATTTT.

V is TRBV24-1 and J is TRBJ1-2; D may be TRBD1 (5 bases). Germline-derived CDR1 and CDR2 are KGHDR and SFDVKD. This CDR3 has 13 amino acids. Trimming removed 3 bases at V and 8 bases at J, with 12 bases between. The CDR3, as DNA: TGTGCCACCAGTGATGGGGCGAGGGGCGGCTACACCTTC. This translates into CATSDGARGGYTF.

The chain employs TRBV7-9 and TRBJ1-3; D remains ambiguous. V dropped 0 bases and J dropped 0 bases, with 6 bases sitting between them. The CDR3 loop spans 15 amino acids. CDR1 SEHNR and CDR2 FQNEAQ come from the germline V gene (reference sequence). CDR3 nucleotide sequence: TGTGCCAGCAGCTTAGCAGGAGGCTCTGGAAACACCATATATTTT. Its protein product is CASSLAGGSGNTIYF.

The chain links TRBV2 to TRBJ1-2; no clear D gene. CDR3 length: 12 residues. Germline loops: CDR1 SNHLY, CDR2 FYNNEI. Trimming stripped 4 bases from V and 5 bases from J, with 8 bases between. Here the CDR3 reads CASSGTVYGYTF. The DNA for the CDR3 is TGTGCCAGCAGTGGGACGGTTTATGGCTACACCTTC.